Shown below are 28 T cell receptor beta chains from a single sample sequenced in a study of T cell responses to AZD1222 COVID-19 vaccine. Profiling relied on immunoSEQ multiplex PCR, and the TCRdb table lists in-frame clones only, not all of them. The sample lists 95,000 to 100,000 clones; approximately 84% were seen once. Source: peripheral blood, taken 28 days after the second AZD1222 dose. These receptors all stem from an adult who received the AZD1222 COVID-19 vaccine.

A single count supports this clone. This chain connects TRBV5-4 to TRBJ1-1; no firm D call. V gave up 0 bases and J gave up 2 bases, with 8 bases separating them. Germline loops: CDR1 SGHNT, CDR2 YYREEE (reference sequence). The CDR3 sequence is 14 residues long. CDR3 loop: CASSLGKTNTEAFF. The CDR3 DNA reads TGTGCCAGCAGCTTGGGGAAAACTAACACTGAAGCTTTCTTT.

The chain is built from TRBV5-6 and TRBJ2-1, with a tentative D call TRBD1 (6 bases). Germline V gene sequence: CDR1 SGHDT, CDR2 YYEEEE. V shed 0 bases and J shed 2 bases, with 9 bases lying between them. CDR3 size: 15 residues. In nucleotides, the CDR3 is TGTGCCAGCAGCTTGGGAGGGGGTACCTACAATGAGCAGTTCTTC. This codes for CASSLGGGTYNEQFF.

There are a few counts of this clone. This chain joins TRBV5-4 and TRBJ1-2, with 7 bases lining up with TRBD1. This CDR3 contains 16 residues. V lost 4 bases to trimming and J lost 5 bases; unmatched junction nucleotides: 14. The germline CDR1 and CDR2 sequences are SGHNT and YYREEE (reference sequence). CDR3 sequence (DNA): TGTGCCAGCAGCCCATCCTCTGACAGGGCAAGATATGGCTACACCTTC. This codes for CASSPSSDRARYGYTF.

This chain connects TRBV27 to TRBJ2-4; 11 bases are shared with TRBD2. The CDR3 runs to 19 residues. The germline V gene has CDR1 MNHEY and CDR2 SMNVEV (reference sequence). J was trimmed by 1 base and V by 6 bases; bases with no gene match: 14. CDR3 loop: CASSSSHSGRAVAKNIQYF. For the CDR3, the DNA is TGTGCCAGCAGCTCCTCCCATAGCGGGAGGGCCGTGGCCAAAAACATTCAGTACTTC.

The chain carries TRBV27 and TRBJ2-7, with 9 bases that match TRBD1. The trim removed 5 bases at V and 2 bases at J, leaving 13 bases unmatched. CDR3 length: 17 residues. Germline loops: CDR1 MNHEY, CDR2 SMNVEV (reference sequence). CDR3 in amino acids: CASSPQQGQGIAYEQYF. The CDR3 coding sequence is TGTGCCAGCAGTCCACAACAGGGACAGGGCATCGCCTACGAGCAGTACTTC.

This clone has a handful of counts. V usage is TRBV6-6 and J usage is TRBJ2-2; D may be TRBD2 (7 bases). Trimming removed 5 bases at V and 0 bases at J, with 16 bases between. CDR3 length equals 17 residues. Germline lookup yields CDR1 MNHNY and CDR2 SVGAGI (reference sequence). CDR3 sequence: CASSPDRGGTNTGELFF. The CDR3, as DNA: TGTGCCAGCAGTCCCGATAGGGGGGGTACGAACACCGGGGAGCTGTTTTTT.

CDR3 sequence reads: CASSLAWVQETQYF. As DNA, the CDR3 is TGTGCCAGCAGCTTAGCGTGGGTGCAAGAGACCCAGTACTTC. This rearrangement joins TRBV7-2 to TRBJ2-5; D is unclear. Trimming stripped 0 bases from V and 2 bases from J, with 7 bases between. CDR1 SGHTA and CDR2 FQGNSA come from the germline V gene. This CDR3 is built from 14 residues.

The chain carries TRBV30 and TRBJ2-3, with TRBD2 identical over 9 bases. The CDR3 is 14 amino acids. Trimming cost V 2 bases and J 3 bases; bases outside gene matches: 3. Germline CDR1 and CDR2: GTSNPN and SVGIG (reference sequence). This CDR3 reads CAWSSTSGTDTQYF. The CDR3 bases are TGTGCCTGGAGTTCGACTAGCGGTACAGATACGCAGTATTTT.

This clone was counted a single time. The CDR3 protein is CASSLAGQYEQYF. The DNA of the CDR3 is TGCGCCAGCAGCTTGGCCGGGCAGTACGAGCAGTACTTC. The J gene is TRBJ2-7, the V gene TRBV5-1; no firm D call. The CDR3 totals 13 residues. Trimming removed 0 bases at V and 4 bases at J, with 8 bases between. Germline lookup yields CDR1 SGHRS and CDR2 YFSETQ.

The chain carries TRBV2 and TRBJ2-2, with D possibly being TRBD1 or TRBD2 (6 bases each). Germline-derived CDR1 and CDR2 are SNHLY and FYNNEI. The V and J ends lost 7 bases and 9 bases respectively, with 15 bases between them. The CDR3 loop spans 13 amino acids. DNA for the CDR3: TGTGCCAGCAAGCGGCCCGGGGGCCGGGAGCTGTTTTTT. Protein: CASKRPGGRELFF.

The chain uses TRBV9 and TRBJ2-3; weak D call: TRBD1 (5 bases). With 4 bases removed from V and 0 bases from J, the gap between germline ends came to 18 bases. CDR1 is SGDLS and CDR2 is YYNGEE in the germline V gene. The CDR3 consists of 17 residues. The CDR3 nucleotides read TGTGCCAGCAGCTCCCGTCAAGGAAGGGGTAGCACAGATACGCAGTATTTT. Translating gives CASSSRQGRGSTDTQYF.

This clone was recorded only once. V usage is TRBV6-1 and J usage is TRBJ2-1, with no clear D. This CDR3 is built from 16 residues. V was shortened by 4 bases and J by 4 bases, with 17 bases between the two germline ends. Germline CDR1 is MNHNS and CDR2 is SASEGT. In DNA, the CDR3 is TGTGCCAGCAGTGGGACGCGGAACAGCGAATACAATGAGCAGTTCTTC. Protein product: CASSGTRNSEYNEQFF.

The CDR3 here is CASSSFSTTQYF. CDR3 nucleotide sequence: TGTGCCAGCAGCTCCTTTTCTACGACCCAGTACTTC. This sequence joins TRBV3-1 (or the pseudogene TRBV3-2) and TRBJ2-5; no firm D call. Germline CDR1 and CDR2: LGHDT and YNNKEL (reference sequence). There are 12 residues in the CDR3. Trimming took off 5 bases at V and 7 bases at J, with 11 bases between the two ends.

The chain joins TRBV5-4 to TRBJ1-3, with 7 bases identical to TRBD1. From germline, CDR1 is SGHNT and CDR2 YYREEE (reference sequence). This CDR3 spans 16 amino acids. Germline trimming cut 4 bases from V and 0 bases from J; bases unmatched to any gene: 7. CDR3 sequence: CASSAQGRYSGNTIYF. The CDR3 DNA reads TGTGCCAGCAGCGCACAGGGGCGCTACTCTGGAAACACCATATATTTT.

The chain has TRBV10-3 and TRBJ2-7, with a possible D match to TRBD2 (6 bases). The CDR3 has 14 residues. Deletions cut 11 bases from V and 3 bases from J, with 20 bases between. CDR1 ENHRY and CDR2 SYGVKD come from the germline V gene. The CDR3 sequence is CASTGQAGNYEQYF. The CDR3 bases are TGTGCCTCCACGGGGCAGGCGGGGAACTACGAGCAGTACTTC.

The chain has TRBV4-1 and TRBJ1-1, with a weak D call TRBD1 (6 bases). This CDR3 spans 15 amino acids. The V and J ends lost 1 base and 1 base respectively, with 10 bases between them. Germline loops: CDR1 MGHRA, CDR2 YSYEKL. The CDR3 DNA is TGCGCCAGCAGCCAAGTCGACAGGCAGAACACTGAAGCTTTCTTT. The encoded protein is CASSQVDRQNTEAFF.

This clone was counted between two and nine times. The CDR3 spells CASSPRDGEGNTIYF. The CDR3, as DNA: TGTGCCAGCAGCCCCCGAGACGGGGAAGGAAACACCATATATTTT. V usage is TRBV7-9 and J usage is TRBJ1-3; D unresolved. Germline CDR1 SEHNR, CDR2 FQNEAQ (reference sequence). V lost 5 bases to trimming and J lost 4 bases, with 15 bases between them. The CDR3 spans 15 residues.

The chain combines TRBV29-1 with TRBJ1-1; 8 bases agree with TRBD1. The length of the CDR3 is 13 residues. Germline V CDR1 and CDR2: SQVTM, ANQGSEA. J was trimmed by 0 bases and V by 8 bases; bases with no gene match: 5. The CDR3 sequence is CSNRQGMNTEAFF. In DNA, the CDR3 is TGCAGCAACCGACAGGGGATGAACACTGAAGCTTTCTTT. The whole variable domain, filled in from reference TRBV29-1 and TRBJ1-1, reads SAVISQKPSRDICQRGTSLTIQCQVDSQVTMMFWYRQQPGQSLTLIATANQGSEATYESGFVIDKFPISRPNLTFSTLTVSNMSPEDSSIYLCSNRQGMNTEAFFGQGTRLTVV.

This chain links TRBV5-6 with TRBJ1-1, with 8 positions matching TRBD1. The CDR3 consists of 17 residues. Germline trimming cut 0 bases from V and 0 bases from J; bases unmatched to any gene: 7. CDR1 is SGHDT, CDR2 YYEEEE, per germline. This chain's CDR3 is CASSLGTGRWVNTEAFF. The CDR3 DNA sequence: TGTGCCAGCAGCTTGGGGACAGGGAGGTGGGTGAACACTGAAGCTTTCTTT.

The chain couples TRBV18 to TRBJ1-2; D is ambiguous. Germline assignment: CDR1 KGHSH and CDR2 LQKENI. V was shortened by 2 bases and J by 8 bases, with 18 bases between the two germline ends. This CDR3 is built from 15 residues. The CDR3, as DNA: TGTGCCAGCTCACCATGGGAGAGGGAACCCGAGGGCTACACCTTC. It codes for CASSPWEREPEGYTF.

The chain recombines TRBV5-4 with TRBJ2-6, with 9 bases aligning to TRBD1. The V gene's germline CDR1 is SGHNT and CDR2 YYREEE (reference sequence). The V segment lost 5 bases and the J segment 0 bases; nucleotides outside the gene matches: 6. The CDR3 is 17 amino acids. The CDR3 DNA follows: TGTGCCAGCAGGCCGGGACAGGGAAGCTCTGGGGCCAACGTCCTGACTTTC. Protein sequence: CASRPGQGSSGANVLTF.

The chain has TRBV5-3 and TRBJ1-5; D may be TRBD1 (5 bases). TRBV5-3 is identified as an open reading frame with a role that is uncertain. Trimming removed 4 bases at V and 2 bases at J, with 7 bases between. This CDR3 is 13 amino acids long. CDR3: CARSTGGNQPQHF. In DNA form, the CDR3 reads TGTGCCAGAAGCACGGGGGGCAATCAGCCCCAGCATTTT.

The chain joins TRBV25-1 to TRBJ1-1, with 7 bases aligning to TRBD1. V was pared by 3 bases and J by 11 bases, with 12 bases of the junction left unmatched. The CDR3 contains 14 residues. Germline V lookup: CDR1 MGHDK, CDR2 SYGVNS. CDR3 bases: TGTGCCAGCAGTGACCTATACAGGGGTGAGATGGCTTTCTTT. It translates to CASSDLYRGEMAFF.

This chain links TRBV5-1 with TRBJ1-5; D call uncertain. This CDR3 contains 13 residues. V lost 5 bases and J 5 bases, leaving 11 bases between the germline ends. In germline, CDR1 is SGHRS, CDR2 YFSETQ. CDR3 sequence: CASSVGGDQPQHF. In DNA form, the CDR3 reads TGCGCCAGCAGTGTTGGCGGGGATCAGCCCCAGCATTTT.

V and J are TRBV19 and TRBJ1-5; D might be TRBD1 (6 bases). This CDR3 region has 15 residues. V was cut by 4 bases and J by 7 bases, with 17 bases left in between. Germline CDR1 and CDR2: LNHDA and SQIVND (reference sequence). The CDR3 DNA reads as TGTGCCAGTAGTACAGGGTCGGGGGCTGGACAGCCCCAGCATTTT. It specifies CASSTGSGAGQPQHF. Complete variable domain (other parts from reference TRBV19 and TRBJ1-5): DGGITQSPKYLFRKEGQNVTLSCEQNLNHDAMYWYRQDPGQGLRLIYYSQIVNDFQKGDIAEGYSVSREKKESFPLTVTSAQKNPTAFYLCASSTGSGAGQPQHFGDGTRLSIL.

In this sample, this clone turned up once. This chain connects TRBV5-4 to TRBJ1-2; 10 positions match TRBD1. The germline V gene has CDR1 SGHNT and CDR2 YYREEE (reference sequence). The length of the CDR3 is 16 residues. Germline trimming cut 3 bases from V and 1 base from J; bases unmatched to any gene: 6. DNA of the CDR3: TGTGCCAGCAGCTCCCTGGGGACAGGGGTTAACTATGGCTACACCTTC. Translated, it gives CASSSLGTGVNYGYTF.

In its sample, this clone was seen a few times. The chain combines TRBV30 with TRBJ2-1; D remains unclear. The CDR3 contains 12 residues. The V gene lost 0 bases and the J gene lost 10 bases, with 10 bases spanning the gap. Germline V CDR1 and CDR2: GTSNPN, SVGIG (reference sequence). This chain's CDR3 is CAWSVHGWEQFF. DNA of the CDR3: TGTGCCTGGAGTGTACACGGGTGGGAGCAGTTCTTC.

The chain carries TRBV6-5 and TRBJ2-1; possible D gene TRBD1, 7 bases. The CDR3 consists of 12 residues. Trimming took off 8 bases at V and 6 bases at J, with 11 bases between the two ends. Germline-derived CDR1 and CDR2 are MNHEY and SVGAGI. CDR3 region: CASQGGINEQFF. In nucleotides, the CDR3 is TGTGCCAGCCAGGGGGGTATCAATGAGCAGTTCTTC.